This entry describes one TCR beta chain. These data originate in a study of shared clonotypes between healthy human individuals. Some clones are missing from TCRdb's copy, which holds only in-frame ones; the method was immunoSEQ multiplex PCR. The sample holds 1.6 million or so clones, around 98.5% seen once. Between the trimmed V and J ends, which lost 5 bases and 4 bases, there was a span of 14 bases. From germline, CDR1 is SGHDT and CDR2 YYEEEE. CDR3 length: 14 residues. The sequenced material came from naive CD4+ T cells sorted from blood. Subset specified: CD45RA+ positively selected. The chain uses TRBV5-6 and TRBJ2-3; possible D gene TRBD1, 7 bases. This receptor was taken from a man aged 25-40 years in good health. The CDR3 DNA sequence: TGTGCCAGCAGACGAGGAGGGGGCCCAGATACGCAGTATTTT. It encodes CASRRGGGPDTQYF.